A single sample is the source of the 19 T cell receptor beta chains below, sequenced in a study of blood T cells in healthy people across ages. Combining a sample-barcoded 5' primer with a J-beta primer mix, a second PCR ran for about 6 to 11 cycles. TCRdb processed the 5' RACE reads anew with MiXCR; each CDR3 protein has one entry. The data contain more than 750,000 distinct CDR3 sequences, almost 30% of them singletons. This same sample was also taken into another study, of T cells of mothers and their children.

The sequencing input was blood. The receptors shown here come from a woman aged 40 to 55 in good health.

This clonotype showed up just a few times. The J gene is TRBJ2-3, the V gene TRBV24-1; 9 bases are a match to TRBD1. V lost 3 bases, J lost 0 bases, and 3 bases stayed unmatched. Germline V gives CDR1 KGHDR, CDR2 SFDVKD. This CDR3 is 16 amino acids long. Here the CDR3 reads CATSDATGGSTDTQYF. CDR3 coding DNA: TGTGCCACCAGTGATGCGACAGGGGGAAGCACAGATACGCAGTATTTT.

In DNA, the CDR3 is TGCGCCAGCAGCATACCACAGGGGTACAATGAGCAGTTCTTC. It translates to CASSIPQGYNEQFF. The chain carries TRBV5-1 and TRBJ2-1; 7 nucleotides align to TRBD1. Germline V gene lookup returns CDR1 SGHRS and CDR2 YFSETQ. This CDR3 is 14 amino acids long. V gave up 4 bases and J gave up 4 bases; unmatched junction bases: 5.

This clonotype came up many times. The chain employs TRBV7-2 and TRBJ2-3; no clear D gene. Germline values: CDR1 SGHTA, CDR2 FQGNSA. Trimming took 3 bases from V and 6 from J, leaving 7 bases between them. The CDR3 contains 12 residues. CDR3 protein: CASSLLRDTQYF. CDR3 DNA: TGTGCCAGCAGCTTGCTCAGGGATACGCAGTATTTT.

Written as DNA, the CDR3 is TGTGCCAGCAGCTTAGTTCCCTTGTATGAGCAGTTCTTC. Residues: CASSLVPLYEQFF. V and J are TRBV7-9 and TRBJ2-1; D is undetermined. V lost 1 base, J lost 8 bases, and 9 bases lay in between. Germline assignment: CDR1 SEHNR and CDR2 FQNEAQ (reference sequence). The CDR3 spans 13 residues.

This clonotype has ten or more counts. The chain uses TRBV27 and TRBJ2-1, with D possibly called TRBD1 or TRBD2 (7 bases each). Germline assignment: CDR1 MNHEY and CDR2 SMNVEV (reference sequence). The V and J ends lost 10 bases and 3 bases respectively, with 16 bases between them. The CDR3 covers 14 residues. CDR3 in DNA: TGTGCCACCCACGGCAGGGGGGGCTACAATGAGCAGTTCTTC. Residues: CATHGRGGYNEQFF.

In its sample, this clonotype was seen once. Compared with germline, one end of the junction differs, possibly owing to a read error. V gene TRBV7-9 combines with J gene TRBJ1-1; TRBD1 might be the D (6 bases). Germline V gives CDR1 SEHNR, CDR2 FQNEAQ (reference sequence). The CDR3 has 13 amino acids. The CDR3 spells CANSLEIGQEAFF. As DNA, the CDR3 is TGTGCCAACAGCTTAGAGATCGGACAGGAAGCTTTCTTT. Complete variable domain (other parts from reference TRBV7-9 and TRBJ1-1): DTGVSQNPRHKITKRGQNVTFRCDPISEHNRLYWYRQTLGQGPEFLTYFQNEAQLEKSRLLSDRFSAERPKGSFSTLEIQRTEQGDSAMYLCANSLEIGQEAFFGQGTRLTVV.

There are many counts of this clonotype. The rearrangement joins TRBV12-3 or TRBV12-4 to TRBJ2-5, with TRBD1 matching 8 bases. V lost 5 bases to trimming and J lost 13 bases; unmatched junction nucleotides: 6. The CDR3 spans 11 residues. The CDR3 DNA reads TGTGCCAGCAGTGACAGGGGTCGGTTGTACTTC. Protein sequence: CASSDRGRLYF.

The J gene is TRBJ2-7, the V gene TRBV7-2, with 9 bases identical to TRBD1. The germline V gene encodes CDR1 SGHTA and CDR2 FQGNSA. The CDR3 covers 16 residues. The ends lost 0 bases at V and 3 bases at J; junction bases unmatched: 6. As DNA, the CDR3 is TGTGCCAGCAGCTTAGCGGGACAGGGAGTCGGCTACGAGCAGTACTTC. Protein sequence: CASSLAGQGVGYEQYF.

This clonotype came up a few times. The chain uses TRBV6-5 and TRBJ2-1; TRBD2 agrees at 12 bases. The CDR3 is 15 amino acids. The junction had 5 bases not matched to a gene; V was cut back by 6 bases and J by 5 bases. The germline CDR1 and CDR2 sequences are MNHEY and SVGAGI. Here the CDR3 DNA reads TGTGCCAGCAGGGGGAGGACTAGCGGGGACAATGAGCAGTTCTTC. This codes for CASRGRTSGDNEQFF.

In its sample, this clonotype was seen many times. The chain uses TRBV5-1 and TRBJ2-1, with 12 positions matching TRBD2. Per germline, CDR1 SGHRS and CDR2 YFSETQ. V was clipped by 4 bases and J by 8 bases; unmatched bases: 10. The CDR3 is 16 residues long. CDR3 coding DNA: TGCGCCAGCAGCCCGCGGTCTAGCGGGGGGGCCGATGAGCAGTTCTTC. It yields the protein CASSPRSSGGADEQFF.

Comment on this clonotype: This may stem from a read error, because a much larger clone lies one nucleotide away. The gene calls are TRBV20-1 and TRBJ1-5; TRBD1 is a possible D gene (5 bases). CDR1 is DFQATT and CDR2 is SNEGSKA in the germline V gene (reference sequence). The ends were cut back, 0 bases at V and 2 bases at J, with 11 bases in the middle. The CDR3 contains 15 residues. The CDR3 protein is CSARDWAGRNQPQHF. In DNA, the CDR3 is TGCAGTGCTAGAGATTGGGCAGGGCGCAATCAGCCCCAGCATTTT.

This chain connects TRBV28 to TRBJ2-2, with TRBD2 matching over 11 bases. CDR1 is MDHEN, CDR2 SYDVKM, per germline. J gave up 0 bases and V 6 bases, and 3 bases lay outside the gene matches. There are 16 residues in the CDR3. This CDR3 is CASRTGLAANTGELFF. As DNA, the CDR3 is TGTGCCAGCAGAACGGGACTAGCGGCGAACACCGGGGAGCTGTTTTTT.

This clonotype was observed a single time. V usage is TRBV6-1 and J usage is TRBJ2-5; 9 positions match TRBD1. The end of the DNA aligns better with TRBJ2-7, so the J call may be wrong. Germline V gene lookup returns CDR1 MNHNS and CDR2 SASEGT. The CDR3 is 12 amino acids. CDR3 sequence: CATRVGQGEQYF. CDR3 sequence (DNA): TGTGCCACGCGGGTGGGACAGGGCGAGCAGTACTTC.

The CDR3: CSARMVFYEQYF. CDR3 in DNA: TGCAGTGCTAGAATGGTCTTCTACGAGCAGTACTTC. The chain carries TRBV20-1 and TRBJ2-7; the D is unclear. The CDR3 length is 12 residues. V lost 2 bases, J lost 3 bases, and 8 bases lay in between. CDR1 DFQATT and CDR2 SNEGSKA come from the germline V gene (reference sequence).

Concerning this clonotype itself: A read error is possible here, since a much larger clone lies one base away. The V and J genes are TRBV18 and TRBJ2-7, with a tentative D call TRBD1 (7 bases). The CDR3 is made up of 15 amino acids. Germline V gene lookup returns CDR1 KGHSH and CDR2 LQKENI. Written as DNA, the CDR3 is TGTACCAGCTCACCCCCAGGGGGGAGCTCCTACGAGCAGTACTTC. Its protein product is CTSSPPGGSSYEQYF. Combining the CDR3 with reference TRBV18 and TRBJ2-7 gives the whole variable domain NAGVMQNPRHLVRRRGQEARLRCSPMKGHSHVYWYRQLPEEGLKFMVYLQKENIIDESGMPKERFSAEFPKEGPSILRIQQVVRGDSAAYFCTSSPPGGSSYEQYFGPGTRLTVT.

This clonotype was counted between two and nine times. This rearrangement joins TRBV7-6 to TRBJ2-2, with D unresolved. V lost 0 bases and J lost 0, with 11 bases in between. This CDR3 comprises 17 residues. Germline loops: CDR1 SGHVS, CDR2 FNYEAQ. CDR3 loop: CASSLALGSPNTGELFF. In nucleotides, the CDR3 is TGTGCCAGCAGCTTAGCGCTGGGCAGCCCGAACACCGGGGAGCTGTTTTTT.

This clonotype occurred many times. V is TRBV20-1 and J is TRBJ1-2; D ambiguous. Trimming shortened V by 2 bases and J by 13 bases, and 23 bases separated the two germline ends. The CDR3 length is 14 residues. Germline loops: CDR1 DFQATT, CDR2 SNEGSKA (reference sequence). CDR3 residues: CSARPPDSPLKGTF. DNA for the CDR3: TGCAGTGCTAGACCGCCAGACTCCCCTCTCAAAGGCACCTTC.

The J gene is TRBJ1-5, the V gene TRBV7-2, with TRBD1 as a possible D gene (5 bases). The V and J ends lost 1 base and 6 bases respectively, with 16 bases between them. The CDR3 spans 16 residues. The V gene's germline CDR1 is SGHTA and CDR2 FQGNSA. CDR3 sequence: CASSLGSGAWGQPQHF. The CDR3 nucleotides read TGTGCCAGCAGCTTAGGCTCCGGGGCCTGGGGTCAGCCCCAGCATTTT. The full variable domain, in which reference TRBV7-2 and TRBJ1-5 provide the parts outside the CDR3, is GAGVSQSPSNKVTEKGKDVELRCDPISGHTALYWYRQSLGQGLEFLIYFQGNSAPDKSGLPSDRFSAERTGGSVSTLTIQRTQQEDSAVYLCASSLGSGAWGQPQHFGDGTRLSIL.

This chain uses TRBV20-1 with TRBJ2-7; 14 bases map to TRBD2. V dropped 6 bases and J dropped 4; count of bases not matched to a gene: 5. Germline V gene lookup returns CDR1 DFQATT and CDR2 SNEGSKA (reference sequence). The CDR3 spans 14 residues. CDR3 residues: CSAGGLAGDYEQYF. As DNA, the CDR3 is TGCAGTGCGGGGGGACTAGCGGGGGATTACGAGCAGTACTTC.